Shown below are 4 T cell receptor beta chains from a single sample sequenced in a study of circulating CD8 cells and anti-PD-1 response in melanoma. Live CD3+CD8+TCRalphabeta+ cells were sorted into four subsets by PD-1 and/or TIGIT. Using around 14 ng of total RNA, TCR libraries were made with the QIAseq Immune Repertoire TCR panel. Each CDR3 protein is one row after TCRdb ran MiXCR on the reads. The sample consists of fewer than 550 distinct CDR3 sequences, 5.6% of them appearing once. The source was CD8+ T cells from PBMCs, collected at baseline or after one month of anti-PD-1 therapy (not recorded which). Receptors were obtained from a human donor with melanoma.

Turning to this clonotype: A single base separates this from a much larger clone, so it may be a read error. CDR3 residues: CASSMEGSSCEQYF. The CDR3 DNA is TGTGCCAGTAGTATGGAGGGAAGCTCCTGCGAGCAGTACTTC. The rearrangement uses TRBV19 and TRBJ2-7; possibly TRBD2 for D (6 bases). The CDR3 runs 14 residues. From germline, CDR1 is LNHDA and CDR2 SQIVND (reference sequence).

By its share, this clonotype is medium-sized. The V gene is TRBV28, the J gene TRBJ2-2; no reliable D call. Germline CDR1 and CDR2: MDHEN and SYDVKM. V lost 3 bases, J lost 0 bases, and 8 bases lay in between. The CDR3 contains 15 residues. CDR3 DNA sequence: TGTGCCAGCAGTTTTATATCTCCGAACACCGGGGAGCTGTTTTTT. It yields the protein CASSFISPNTGELFF.

By proportion, this clonotype is large. This chain connects TRBV5-1 to TRBJ2-7; 8 bases line up with TRBD1. Trimming at V came to 0 bases and at J to 2 bases, leaving 4 bases not matched to a gene. CDR1 and CDR2 from the germline V gene are SGHRS and YFSETQ. This CDR3 contains 15 residues. In DNA form, the CDR3 reads TGCGCCAGCAGCTTGGCGCAGGGGGCAACCTACGAGCAGTACTTC. Translated: CASSLAQGATYEQYF. The full variable domain, completed using reference TRBV5-1 and TRBJ2-7, is KAGVTQTPRYLIKTRGQQVTLSCSPISGHRSVSWYQQTPGQGLQFLFEYFSETQRNKGNFPGRFSGRQFSNSRSEMNVSTLELGDSALYLCASSLAQGATYEQYFGPGTRLTVT.

This clonotype is termed medium-sized. The chain combines TRBV2 with TRBJ1-5; 7 bases agree with TRBD1. Germline-derived CDR1 and CDR2 are SNHLY and FYNNEI. This CDR3 spans 16 amino acids. J lost 5 bases, V lost 10 bases, and 17 bases had no gene match. CDR3 residues: CATHMGPGGVDQPQHF. The CDR3 DNA is TGTGCCACCCACATGGGCCCAGGGGGAGTGGATCAGCCCCAGCATTTT.